Listed here are 26 T cell receptor beta chains from one sample, sequenced in a study of blood T cell repertoires in COVID-19. Using immunoSEQ multiplex PCR, the repertoire was profiled, and TCRdb retains in-frame clones only, with some absent. The sample gives 300,000 to 350,000 clones, around 88% of which show up once; about 1.5% is in the top ten. Sequenced input: peripheral blood. The source is a woman aged 25 to 39 with COVID-19, enrolled during active disease.

The rearrangement uses TRBV15 and TRBJ1-5, with 8 nucleotides matching TRBD1. Losses at the gene ends were 3 bases for V and 7 bases for J; bases not matched to a gene: 5. CDR1 and CDR2 from the germline V gene are LNHNV and YYDKDF (reference sequence). The CDR3 runs to 14 residues. CDR3 DNA: TGTGCCACCAGCAGTACAGGGGGAGGACAGCCCCAGCATTTT. Translated: CATSSTGGGQPQHF.

The J gene is TRBJ2-3, the V gene TRBV4-1, with 13 bases fitting TRBD2. This CDR3 region has 19 residues. Germline V gene sequence: CDR1 MGHRA, CDR2 YSYEKL. The junction had 14 bases not matched to a gene; V was cut back by 2 bases and J by 6 bases. The CDR3 region is CASSQPLIGLAGAADTQYF. The CDR3 DNA follows: TGCGCCAGCAGCCAACCTCTAATAGGACTAGCGGGGGCCGCGGATACGCAGTATTTT.

The rearrangement links TRBV11-3 to TRBJ2-1; 7 bases are a match to TRBD2. Germline trimming cut 5 bases from V and 7 bases from J; bases unmatched to any gene: 11. The germline V gene has CDR1 SGHNT and CDR2 YENEEA. CDR3 size: 15 residues. CDR3 sequence reads: CASSPRTREGNEQFF. CDR3 nucleotide sequence: TGTGCCAGCAGCCCCCGGACTAGAGAAGGGAATGAGCAGTTCTTC.

The chain joins TRBV27 to TRBJ2-3; possible D gene TRBD1, 6 bases. Trimming took off 3 bases at V and 3 bases at J, with 10 bases between the two ends. This CDR3 is 14 amino acids long. Germline CDR1 is MNHEY and CDR2 is SMNVEV (reference sequence). The CDR3 DNA is TGTGCCAGCAGTTTGGTGGGGGCGACAGATACGCAGTATTTT. This sequence encodes CASSLVGATDTQYF.

The chain combines TRBV27 with TRBJ2-5; 8 bases fit TRBD1. The CDR3 spans 14 residues. Germline V CDR1 and CDR2: MNHEY, SMNVEV (reference sequence). V trimming: 2 bases; J trimming: 2 bases; junction bases outside the gene matches: 1. CDR3 amino acids: CASSLNRGQETQYF. The CDR3 nucleotides read TGTGCCAGCAGTTTAAACAGGGGGCAAGAGACCCAGTACTTC.

The genes are TRBV3-1 (or the pseudogene TRBV3-2) and TRBJ2-1; 10 positions agree with TRBD1. V was clipped by 4 bases and J by 5 bases; unmatched bases: 8. Germline CDR1 LGHDT, CDR2 YNNKEL (reference sequence). This CDR3 region has 16 residues. The CDR3 DNA sequence: TGTGCCAGCAGCCCAGGGACAGGGGCTTCTAACAATGAGCAGTTCTTC. Encoded protein: CASSPGTGASNNEQFF.

The rearrangement links TRBV28 to TRBJ1-5, with D possibly being TRBD1 (5 bases). This CDR3 comprises 15 residues. Looked up from germline, CDR1 is MDHEN and CDR2 is SYDVKM. Trimming cost V 6 bases and J 6 bases, with 18 bases left between them. CDR3 residues: CASSTNRGRGQPQHF. The DNA for the CDR3 is TGTGCCAGCAGCACGAATCGGGGGAGGGGTCAGCCCCAGCATTTT.

The sample holds a few counts of this clone. J is TRBJ1-1 and V is TRBV6-5; TRBD1 agrees at 7 bases. Germline loops: CDR1 MNHEY, CDR2 SVGAGI. The CDR3 covers 13 residues. Germline trimming cut 8 bases from V and 7 bases from J; bases unmatched to any gene: 10. The CDR3 region has the DNA TGTGCCAGCGAAACAGGGGAAAACCTTGAAGCTTTCTTT. The encoded protein is CASETGENLEAFF.

This clone was seen once. The chain is built from TRBV6-5 and TRBJ1-3; 9 bases map to TRBD1. CDR1 and CDR2 from the germline V gene are MNHEY and SVGAGI. Trimming took 6 bases from V and 2 from J; bases not matched to a gene: 2. The CDR3 length is 14 residues. CDR3 sequence reads: CASRQGAAGNTIYF. In DNA form, the CDR3 reads TGTGCCAGCAGACAGGGGGCAGCTGGAAACACCATATATTTT.

The chain joins TRBV3-1 (or the pseudogene TRBV3-2) to TRBJ2-1, with a possible D match to TRBD1 (7 bases). Trimming left V 3 bases short and J 5 bases short, with 20 bases between. This CDR3 contains 17 residues. CDR1 and CDR2 (germline): LGHDT, YNNKEL (reference sequence). The CDR3 is CASSQLDPGGLDNEQFF. CDR3 sequence (DNA): TGTGCCAGCAGCCAGTTAGACCCAGGGGGACTCGACAATGAGCAGTTCTTC.

The chain has TRBV28 and TRBJ2-3; 7 positions agree with TRBD2. The V gene's germline CDR1 is MDHEN and CDR2 SYDVKM. The ends lost 4 bases at V and 6 bases at J; junction bases unmatched: 13. There are 16 residues in the CDR3. This CDR3 reads CASSSTGTTQWDTQYF. The CDR3 region has the DNA TGTGCCAGCAGTTCAACCGGGACTACGCAATGGGATACGCAGTATTTT.

The J gene is TRBJ2-2, the V gene TRBV7-9, with a weak D call TRBD1 (6 bases). V was shortened by 6 bases and J by 4 bases, with 15 bases between the two germline ends. This CDR3 region has 15 residues. Germline lookup yields CDR1 SEHNR and CDR2 FQNEAQ (reference sequence). The CDR3 reads CASSRHRAGTGELFF. CDR3 nucleotides: TGTGCCAGCAGTCGTCACAGGGCTGGCACCGGGGAGCTGTTTTTT.

The CDR3 DNA is TGTGCCAGCAGTCCACCGGACAGGGGGCAATCTTCTAACTATGGCTACACCTTC. Protein sequence: CASSPPDRGQSSNYGYTF. This chain links TRBV6-6 with TRBJ1-2; 11 bases map to TRBD1. Germline loops: CDR1 MNHNY, CDR2 SVGAGI (reference sequence). The ends lost 5 bases at V and 0 bases at J; junction bases unmatched: 11. The CDR3 covers 18 residues.

This sequence joins TRBV2 and TRBJ1-6; TRBD1 aligns across 8 bases. This CDR3 is 15 amino acids long. Trimming cost V 4 bases and J 6 bases; bases outside gene matches: 5. Germline CDR1 SNHLY, CDR2 FYNNEI. This CDR3 is CASSGQTGANSPLHF. CDR3 DNA sequence: TGTGCCAGCAGTGGTCAGACAGGGGCTAATTCACCCCTCCACTTT.

This clone has a handful of counts. The rearrangement joins TRBV6-6 to TRBJ1-6; 7 nucleotides line up with TRBD1. CDR1 and CDR2 from the germline V gene are MNHNY and SVGAGI (reference sequence). V lost 6 bases and J lost 4; bases outside the gene matches: 3. This CDR3 is built from 14 residues. The CDR3 bases are TGTGCCAGCAGCGGGACAGCTTATAATTCACCCCTCCACTTT. Protein product: CASSGTAYNSPLHF.

This clone was seen only once. The junction shows a germline mismatch at one end, possibly a read error. V is TRBV20-1 and J is TRBJ1-4, with D possibly being TRBD1 (5 bases). The length of the CDR3 is 11 residues. Germline V gene lookup returns CDR1 DFQATT and CDR2 SNEGSKA (reference sequence). DNA for the CDR3: TGCAGTGCTAGAGATTCAGTGGGGGGAGTTTTT. Residues: CSARDSVGGVF.

The V and J genes are TRBV5-8 and TRBJ1-1, with 7 nucleotides matching TRBD1. This CDR3 has 16 amino acids. CDR1 is SGHTS, CDR2 YDEGEE, per germline. The V segment lost 4 bases and the J segment 3 bases; nucleotides outside the gene matches: 12. CDR3 sequence reads: CASSPRTTGMDTEAFF. CDR3 in DNA: TGTGCCAGCAGCCCACGAACGACAGGGATGGACACTGAAGCTTTCTTT.

The chain links TRBV5-6 to TRBJ1-2, with TRBD1 matching 10 bases. The CDR3 spans 13 residues. Germline CDR1 is SGHDT and CDR2 is YYEEEE. After removal of 3 bases from V and 6 bases from J, the junction contained 2 bases not matched to a gene. As DNA, the CDR3 is TGTGCCAGCAGCTCGACAGGGGGCGATGGCTACACCTTC. It yields the protein CASSSTGGDGYTF.

The chain is built from TRBV5-1 and TRBJ1-1; 7 nucleotides match TRBD1. V gave up 4 bases and J gave up 2 bases; unmatched junction bases: 11. The CDR3 runs 16 residues. In germline, CDR1 is SGHRS, CDR2 YFSETQ. For the CDR3, the DNA is TGCGCCAGCAGCCTTGACCCCGGGACAGTAAACACTGAAGCTTTCTTT. Its protein is CASSLDPGTVNTEAFF.

In this sample, this clone turned up once. The chain uses TRBV5-1 and TRBJ1-2; D possibly corresponds to TRBD1 (6 bases). This CDR3 comprises 14 residues. Germline CDR1 is SGHRS and CDR2 is YFSETQ. V lost 4 bases, J lost 0 bases, and 10 bases lay in between. DNA for the CDR3: TGCGCCAGCAGCCCCGGACAGTCTAACTATGGCTACACCTTC. It specifies CASSPGQSNYGYTF.

This rearrangement joins TRBV5-1 to TRBJ2-2; D remains unclear. CDR3 length: 15 residues. Germline V gene sequence: CDR1 SGHRS, CDR2 YFSETQ. The germline V and J ends were trimmed by 0 bases and 3 bases, with 9 bases remaining between them. Here the CDR3 reads CASSLDQIDTGELFF. As DNA, the CDR3 is TGCGCCAGCAGCTTGGACCAGATTGACACCGGGGAGCTGTTTTTT.

This chain links TRBV5-4 with TRBJ2-1; tentative D call: TRBD1 (6 bases). The CDR3 length is 14 residues. CDR1 is SGHNT and CDR2 is YYREEE in the germline V gene (reference sequence). Between the trimmed V and J ends, which lost 2 bases and 5 bases, there was a span of 11 bases. CDR3 coding DNA: TGTGCCAGCAGCTTAAGGCAGGGGAACAATGAGCAGTTCTTC. It is translated as CASSLRQGNNEQFF.

CDR3 amino acids: CASSPTREAFF. The CDR3 nucleotides read TGTGCCAGCAGCCCAACTCGTGAAGCTTTCTTT. The V call is TRBV12-3 or TRBV12-4, the J call TRBJ1-1; D remains unclear. The CDR3 consists of 11 residues. Trimming pared 6 bases from V and 7 bases from J, leaving 9 bases between.

The V and J genes are TRBV7-8 and TRBJ1-6, with a possible D match to TRBD1 (5 bases). The germline V gene encodes CDR1 SGHVS and CDR2 FQNEAQ. Trimming pared 4 bases from V and 6 bases from J, leaving 13 bases between. CDR3 length: 15 amino acids. The DNA for the CDR3 is TGTGCCAGCAGCTCGCGGGGGGTCCGTAATTCACCCCTCCACTTT. It translates to CASSSRGVRNSPLHF.

This clone occurred a few times. This chain uses TRBV28 with TRBJ1-4; D is unresolved. The germline CDR1 and CDR2 sequences are MDHEN and SYDVKM. V was clipped by 2 bases and J by 0 bases, with 13 bases between them. The CDR3 consists of 17 residues. CDR3 region: CASSLNFGGATNEKLFF. For the CDR3, the DNA is TGTGCCAGCAGTTTAAATTTCGGCGGTGCAACTAATGAAAAACTGTTTTTT.

This clone appeared a single time. This CDR3 reads CASVQGRSGGYTF. Here the CDR3 DNA reads TGTGCCAGTGTACAGGGGAGAAGTGGTGGCTACACCTTC. V usage is TRBV12-3 or TRBV12-4 and J usage is TRBJ1-2; 7 nucleotides line up with TRBD1. The CDR3 spans 13 residues. V dropped 9 bases and J dropped 7; count of bases not matched to a gene: 11.